The 19 T cell receptor beta chains given below trace back to one sample, sequenced in a study of blood T cell repertoires in COVID-19. TCRdb's table, derived via immunoSEQ multiplex PCR, lists solely in-frame clones and lacks some. The sample lists about 220,000 clones, around 85% seen once, with 2.4% in the top ten. The sequencing input was peripheral blood. These TCRs come from a woman aged 70 to 79 with COVID-19, enrolled during active disease.

This chain connects TRBV13 to TRBJ2-1, with 11 positions matching TRBD2. Germline V gene data show CDR1 as PRHDT and CDR2 as FYEKMQ (reference sequence). The CDR3 is 16 amino acids. The V segment lost 2 bases and the J segment 6 bases; nucleotides outside the gene matches: 6. In DNA form, the CDR3 reads TGTGCCAGCAGCTTAATCCATAGCGGGGGGGTCAATGAGCAGTTCTTC. This gives the protein CASSLIHSGGVNEQFF.

This clone showed up just a few times. The CDR3 is CATSDYRENYGYTF. The CDR3 DNA follows: TGTGCCACCAGTGATTACAGGGAAAACTATGGCTACACCTTC. The chain uses TRBV24-1 and TRBJ1-2; D might be TRBD1 (6 bases). The CDR3 runs 14 residues. Trimming took 2 bases from V and 2 from J, leaving 8 bases between them. CDR1 and CDR2 from the germline V gene are KGHDR and SFDVKD.

V usage is TRBV19 and J usage is TRBJ2-3; D perhaps matches TRBD1 (7 bases). The germline V and J ends were trimmed by 7 bases and 3 bases, with 17 bases remaining between them. Germline CDR1 reads LNHDA; CDR2 reads SQIVND (reference sequence). CDR3 length equals 15 residues. The DNA of the CDR3 is TGTGCCAGTACCTCCAGGGGGAGCGGGACAGATACGCAGTATTTT. It specifies CASTSRGSGTDTQYF.

The chain recombines TRBV19 with TRBJ1-1; 11 nucleotides agree with TRBD1. There are 14 residues in the CDR3. V gave up 4 bases and J gave up 5 bases; unmatched junction bases: 3. From germline, CDR1 is LNHDA and CDR2 SQIVND (reference sequence). The CDR3 sequence is CASSTGQGGTEAFF. Here the CDR3 DNA reads TGTGCCAGTAGTACGGGACAGGGGGGTACTGAAGCTTTCTTT.

This chain links TRBV20-1 with TRBJ2-4; no reliable D call. Germline values: CDR1 DFQATT, CDR2 SNEGSKA (reference sequence). V lost 5 bases and J 11 bases, leaving 10 bases between the germline ends. The length of the CDR3 is 10 residues. Written as DNA, the CDR3 is TGCAGTGCTCCAGACACAGTTCAGTACTTC. Its protein is CSAPDTVQYF.

The rearrangement joins TRBV19 to TRBJ1-1; possible D gene TRBD1, 5 bases. CDR1 is LNHDA, CDR2 SQIVND, per germline (reference sequence). The length of the CDR3 is 14 residues. Trimming took 4 bases from V and 1 from J, leaving 10 bases between them. DNA for the CDR3: TGTGCCAGTAGTACCCTCGGGGGGAACACTGAAGCTTTCTTT. Amino acid sequence: CASSTLGGNTEAFF.

The chain recombines TRBV7-2 with TRBJ2-2; 8 nucleotides line up with TRBD2. The germline CDR1 and CDR2 sequences are SGHTA and FQGNSA. This CDR3 has 14 residues. The ends lost 7 bases at V and 6 bases at J; junction bases unmatched: 7. The CDR3 DNA reads TGTGCCAGCATCGGGGGGGCCTCGGCCGGGGAGCTGTTTTTT. Its translation is CASIGGASAGELFF.

This chain connects TRBV6-1 to TRBJ2-1; unclear D gene. This CDR3 contains 15 residues. The V end lost 2 bases, the J end lost 5 bases, and 13 bases lay between the germline ends. Germline-derived CDR1 and CDR2 are MNHNS and SASEGT. The CDR3 region has the DNA TGTGCCAGCAGTGAATTTGGGCAGGCAAACAATGAGCAGTTCTTC. This translates into CASSEFGQANNEQFF.

The gene calls are TRBV24-1 and TRBJ1-2; unclear D gene. The CDR3 is made up of 13 amino acids. The germline gives CDR1 KGHDR, CDR2 SFDVKD. V lost 4 bases to trimming and J lost 7 bases, with 12 bases between them. The CDR3 protein is CATSDPGISGYTF. The CDR3 DNA follows: TGTGCCACCAGTGACCCTGGCATCTCTGGCTACACCTTC.

The chain links TRBV4-2 to TRBJ2-7, with 10 nucleotides matching TRBD1. Looked up from germline, CDR1 is LGHNA and CDR2 is YNFKEQ. V shed 5 bases, J shed 7 bases, and the junction held 8 bases outside the gene matches. The CDR3 length is 14 residues. DNA for the CDR3: TGTGCCAGCAGCGACGGGACAGGGGACAGGGAGCAGTACTTC. It yields the protein CASSDGTGDREQYF.

The chain is built from TRBV5-8 and TRBJ1-3; D perhaps matches TRBD1 (6 bases). Per the germline V gene, CDR1 is SGHTS and CDR2 is YDEGEE. V was trimmed by 3 bases and J by 2 bases, leaving 12 bases between them. CDR3 length: 15 residues. CDR3 nucleotide sequence: TGTGCCAGCAGCTACAGGGTGCAGGCTGGAAACACCATATATTTT. Translating it yields CASSYRVQAGNTIYF.

The J gene is TRBJ2-2, the V gene TRBV7-9; no clear D. CDR3 length: 15 amino acids. Looked up from germline, CDR1 is SEHNR and CDR2 is FQNEAQ (reference sequence). V was trimmed by 2 bases and J by 1 base, leaving 8 bases between them. The CDR3 DNA is TGTGCCAGCAGCTTAAGTCGACAGAACACCGGGGAGCTGTTTTTT. This gives the protein CASSLSRQNTGELFF.

This clone was picked up one time. The chain carries TRBV4-1 and TRBJ2-1; 12 positions match TRBD2. The length of the CDR3 is 17 residues. CDR1 MGHRA and CDR2 YSYEKL come from the germline V gene. Losses at the gene ends were 0 bases for V and 8 bases for J; bases not matched to a gene: 8. The DNA for the CDR3 is TGCGCCAGCAGCCAAGAAGCTAGCGGGGGGGTGTTGGATGAGCAGTTCTTC. Translation: CASSQEASGGVLDEQFF.

In the case of this clone: This sample includes further DNA sequences coding for the same CDR3. V and J are TRBV7-2 and TRBJ2-3; 7 bases align to TRBD2. Germline CDR1 and CDR2: SGHTA and FQGNSA. Losses at the gene ends were 1 base for V and 3 bases for J; bases not matched to a gene: 4. This CDR3 comprises 15 residues. This chain's CDR3 is CASSLVGGGTDTQYF. CDR3 bases: TGTGCCAGCAGCTTAGTTGGGGGGGGTACAGATACGCAGTATTTT.

The CDR3 loop reads CASSPLAGPPYEQYF. In DNA, the CDR3 is TGTGCCAGCAGCCCCCTAGCAGGCCCCCCCTACGAGCAGTACTTC. This chain links TRBV7-2 with TRBJ2-7; D possibly corresponds to TRBD2 (5 bases). Germline V gene data show CDR1 as SGHTA and CDR2 as FQGNSA. This CDR3 spans 15 amino acids. Between the trimmed V and J ends, which lost 5 bases and 2 bases, there was a span of 16 bases.

This clone has more than one count but fewer than ten. The V gene is TRBV6-5, the J gene TRBJ1-2; maybe TRBD1 (6 bases). In germline, CDR1 is MNHEY, CDR2 SVGAGI. Trimming removed 6 bases at V and 1 base at J, with 9 bases between. This CDR3 has 13 residues. CDR3 DNA: TGTGCCAGCAGCGACAGGTTTAACTATGGCTACACCTTC. Translation: CASSDRFNYGYTF.

V usage is TRBV7-2 and J usage is TRBJ2-7; 10 nucleotides match TRBD2. The germline V gene has CDR1 SGHTA and CDR2 FQGNSA. V gave up 7 bases and J gave up 9 bases; unmatched junction bases: 6. CDR3 length: 12 amino acids. This CDR3 is CASIQTSGPQYF. The CDR3 nucleotides read TGTGCCAGCATCCAGACTAGCGGGCCGCAGTACTTC.

The chain uses TRBV18 and TRBJ1-1; no firm D call. This CDR3 spans 13 amino acids. Looked up from germline, CDR1 is KGHSH and CDR2 is LQKENI. The V end was cut by 5 bases, the J end by 1 base, with 8 bases between. The CDR3 DNA sequence: TGTGCCAGCTCAACGACTAGGAACACTGAAGCTTTCTTT. Encoded protein: CASSTTRNTEAFF.

J is TRBJ1-6 and V is TRBV4-3; 7 bases agree with TRBD1. This CDR3 is built from 19 residues. Germline CDR1 LGHNA, CDR2 YSLEER. The trim removed 0 bases at V and 0 bases at J, leaving 8 bases unmatched. The CDR3 DNA sequence: TGCGCCAGCAGCCAAGATCCTGGGACAGCTCGCTCCTATAATTCACCCCTCCACTTT. Translation: CASSQDPGTARSYNSPLHF.